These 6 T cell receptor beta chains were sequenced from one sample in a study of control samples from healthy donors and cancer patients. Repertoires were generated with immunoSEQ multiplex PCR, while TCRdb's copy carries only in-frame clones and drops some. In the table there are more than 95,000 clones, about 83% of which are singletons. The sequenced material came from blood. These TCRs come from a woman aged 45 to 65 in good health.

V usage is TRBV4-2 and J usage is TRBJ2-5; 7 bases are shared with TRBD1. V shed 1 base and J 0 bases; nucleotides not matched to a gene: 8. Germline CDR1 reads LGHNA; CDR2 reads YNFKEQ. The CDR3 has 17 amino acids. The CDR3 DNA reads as TGTGCCAGCAGCCAAGTGGGCAGGGGGTGGTACCAAGAGACCCAGTACTTC. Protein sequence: CASSQVGRGWYQETQYF.

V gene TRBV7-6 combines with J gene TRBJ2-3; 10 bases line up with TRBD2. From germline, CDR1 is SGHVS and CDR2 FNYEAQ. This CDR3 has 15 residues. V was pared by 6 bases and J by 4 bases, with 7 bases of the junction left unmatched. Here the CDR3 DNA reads TGTGCCAGCAGTTTAACTAGCGGGGCCGCAGATACGCAGTATTTT. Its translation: CASSLTSGAADTQYF.

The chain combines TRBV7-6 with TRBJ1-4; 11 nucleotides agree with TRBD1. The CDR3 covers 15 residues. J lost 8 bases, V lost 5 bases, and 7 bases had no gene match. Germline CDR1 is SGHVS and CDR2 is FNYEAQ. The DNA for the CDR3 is TGTGCCAGCAGCAGAGGACAGGGGGCCAGGGAAAAACTGTTTTTT. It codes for CASSRGQGAREKLFF.

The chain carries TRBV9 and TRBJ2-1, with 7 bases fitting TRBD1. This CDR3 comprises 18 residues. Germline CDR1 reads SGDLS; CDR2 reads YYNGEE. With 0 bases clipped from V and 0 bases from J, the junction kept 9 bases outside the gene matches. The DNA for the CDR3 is TGTGCCAGCAGCGTAGCGCCAACAGGGGCCGTCTCCTACAATGAGCAGTTCTTC. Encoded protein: CASSVAPTGAVSYNEQFF. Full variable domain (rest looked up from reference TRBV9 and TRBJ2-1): DSGVTQTPKHLITATGQRVTLRCSPRSGDLSVYWYQQSLDQGLQFLIQYYNGEERAKGNILERFSAQQFPDLHSELNLSSLELGDSALYFCASSVAPTGAVSYNEQFFGPGTRLTVL.

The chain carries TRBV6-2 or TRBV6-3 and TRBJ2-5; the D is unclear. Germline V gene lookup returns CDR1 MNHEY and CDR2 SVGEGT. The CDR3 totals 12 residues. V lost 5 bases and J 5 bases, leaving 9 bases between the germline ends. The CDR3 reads CASSAMGETQYF. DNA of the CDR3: TGTGCCAGCAGTGCGATGGGGGAGACCCAGTACTTC.

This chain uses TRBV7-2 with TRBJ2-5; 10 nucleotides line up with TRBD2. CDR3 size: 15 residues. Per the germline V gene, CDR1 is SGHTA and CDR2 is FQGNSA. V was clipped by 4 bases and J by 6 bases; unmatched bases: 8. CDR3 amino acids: CASSSAGTSVKTQYF. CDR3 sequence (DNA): TGTGCCAGCAGCTCCGCCGGGACTAGCGTGAAGACCCAGTACTTC. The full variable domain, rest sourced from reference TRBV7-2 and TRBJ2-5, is GAGVSQSPSNKVTEKGKDVELRCDPISGHTALYWYRQSLGQGLEFLIYFQGNSAPDKSGLPSDRFSAERTGGSVSTLTIQRTQQEDSAVYLCASSSAGTSVKTQYFGPGTRLLVL.